This entry features one TCR beta chain sequence. Its antigen remains unidentified. TCRdb reprocessed the 5' RACE reads with MiXCR, giving one entry per CDR3 protein. The data show 150,000 to 200,000 distinct CDR3 sequences, with approximately 18% seen just once and roughly 4% held by the top ten. The CDR3 consists of 15 residues. The ends lost 5 bases at V and 5 bases at J; junction bases unmatched: 8. The germline V gene has CDR1 SGHTA and CDR2 FQGNSA. The entry originates in a study of CD8 T cells in ankylosing spondylitis. Study outcomes and limitations: A motif in TCR beta, a set of under ten highly homologous variants, appeared characteristic of ankylosing spondylitis blood.

The chain links TRBV7-2 to TRBJ2-1; 8 positions agree with TRBD2. The sequenced sample was blood, either unsorted or a sorted T cell fraction (not recorded which). The sequence was collected from a male donor aged 10-29 years with ankylosing spondylitis or in good health (not recorded which). CDR3 bases: TGTGCCAGCAGCGCCGGCGGGGGGCGCCACAATGAGCAGTTCTTC. It is translated as CASSAGGGRHNEQFF.